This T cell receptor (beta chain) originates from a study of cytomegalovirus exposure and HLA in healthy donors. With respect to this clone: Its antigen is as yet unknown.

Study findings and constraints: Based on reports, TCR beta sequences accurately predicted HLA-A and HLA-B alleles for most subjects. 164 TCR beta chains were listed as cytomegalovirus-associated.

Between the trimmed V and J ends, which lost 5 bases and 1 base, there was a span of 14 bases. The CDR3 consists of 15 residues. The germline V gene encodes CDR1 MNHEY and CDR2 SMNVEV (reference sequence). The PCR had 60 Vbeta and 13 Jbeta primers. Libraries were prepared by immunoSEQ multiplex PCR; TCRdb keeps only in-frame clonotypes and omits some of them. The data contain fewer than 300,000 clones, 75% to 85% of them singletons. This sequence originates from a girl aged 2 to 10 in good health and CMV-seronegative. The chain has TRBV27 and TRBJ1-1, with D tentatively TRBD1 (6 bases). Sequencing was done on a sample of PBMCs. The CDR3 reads CASSKDRPTNTEAFF. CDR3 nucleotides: TGTGCCAGCAGTAAGGACAGACCGACGAACACTGAAGCTTTCTTT.